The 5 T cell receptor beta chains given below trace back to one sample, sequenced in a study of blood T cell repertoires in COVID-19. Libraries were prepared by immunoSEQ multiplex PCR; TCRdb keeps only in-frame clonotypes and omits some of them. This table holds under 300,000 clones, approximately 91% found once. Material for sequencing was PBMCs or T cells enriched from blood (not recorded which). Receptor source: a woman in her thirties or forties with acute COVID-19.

CDR3 DNA sequence: TGTGCCAGCAGCTTCCATAGCGGGACCTCCTACGAGCAGTACTTC. It specifies CASSFHSGTSYEQYF. The chain has TRBV11-1 and TRBJ2-7, with TRBD2 matching over 8 bases. Trimming took 3 bases from V and 0 from J; bases not matched to a gene: 4. The CDR3 runs to 15 residues. CDR1 is SGHAT, CDR2 FQDESV, per germline (reference sequence).

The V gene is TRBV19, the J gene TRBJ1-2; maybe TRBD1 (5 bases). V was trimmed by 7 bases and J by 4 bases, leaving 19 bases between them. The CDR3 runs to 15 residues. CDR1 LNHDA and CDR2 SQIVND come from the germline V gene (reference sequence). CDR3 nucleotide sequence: TGTGCCAGTAAAGACAGCGGGGTAGATCCCTATGGCTACACCTTC. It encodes CASKDSGVDPYGYTF. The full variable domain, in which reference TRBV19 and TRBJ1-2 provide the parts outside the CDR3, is DGGITQSPKYLFRKEGQNVTLSCEQNLNHDAMYWYRQDPGQGLRLIYYSQIVNDFQKGDIAEGYSVSREKKESFPLTVTSAQKNPTAFYLCASKDSGVDPYGYTFGSGTRLTVV.

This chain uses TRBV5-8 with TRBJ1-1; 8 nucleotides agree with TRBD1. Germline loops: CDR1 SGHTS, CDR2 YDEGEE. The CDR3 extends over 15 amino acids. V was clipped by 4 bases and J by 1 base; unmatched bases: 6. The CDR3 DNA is TGTGCCAGCAGCACCACCGGGACAGGGAACACTGAAGCTTTCTTT. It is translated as CASSTTGTGNTEAFF.

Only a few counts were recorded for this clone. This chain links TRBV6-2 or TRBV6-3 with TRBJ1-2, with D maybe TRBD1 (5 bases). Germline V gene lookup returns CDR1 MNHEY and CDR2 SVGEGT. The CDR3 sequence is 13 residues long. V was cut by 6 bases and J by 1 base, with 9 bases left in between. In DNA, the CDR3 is TGTGCCAGCAGCCAAGACAGTAACTATGGCTACACCTTC. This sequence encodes CASSQDSNYGYTF.

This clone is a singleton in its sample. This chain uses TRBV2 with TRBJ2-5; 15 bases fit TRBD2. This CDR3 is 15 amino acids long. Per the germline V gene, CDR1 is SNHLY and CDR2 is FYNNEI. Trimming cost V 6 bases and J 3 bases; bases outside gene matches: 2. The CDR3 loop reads CASRGLAGGEETQYF. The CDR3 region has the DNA TGTGCCAGCAGAGGACTAGCGGGAGGGGAAGAGACCCAGTACTTC.